These T cell receptor beta chains were read from a single sample in a study of OX40 agonist ivuxolimab in advanced cancers. The repertoire was sequenced with immunoSEQ multiplex PCR; TCRdb's copy has only in-frame clones and lacks some. The sample holds roughly 77,000 clones; roughly 90% are singletons and the top ten take approximately 0.5%. The sample in question was CD4+ or CD8+ T cells sorted from blood, obtained in a trial of the OX40 agonist ivuxolimab. The receptor source for this set is an adult with an advanced solid tumor such as melanoma, head and neck, liver or kidney cancer. Each CDR3 is given with its conserved first and last residue. D genes are given only for firm matches.

V	D	J	CDR3	DNA
TRBV7-2	TRBD1	TRBJ1-4	CASSPAGTVNEKLFF	TGTGCCAGCAGCCCCGCCGGGACAGTTAATGAAAAACTGTTTTTT
TRBV10-3	TRBD1	TRBJ1-2	CAISEETGEVDGYTF	TGTGCCATCAGTGAGGAGACAGGGGAGGTCGATGGCTACACCTTC
TRBV7-3	TRBD2	TRBJ2-2	CASSQGLARNTGELFF	TGTGCCAGCAGCCAAGGACTAGCGCGTAACACCGGGGAGCTGTTTTTT
TRBV29-1	-	TRBJ2-7	CSVTSGFSYEQYF	TGCAGCGTTACCAGCGGGTTCTCCTACGAGCAGTACTTC
TRBV9	-	TRBJ1-1	CASSPQSANTEAFF	TGTGCCAGCAGCCCCCAGTCAGCGAACACTGAAGCTTTCTTT
TRBV4-3	-	TRBJ1-6	CASSQDFKAPSSYNSPLHF	TGCGCCAGCAGCCAAGATTTCAAGGCTCCGAGCTCCTATAATTCACCCCTCCACTTT
TRBV28	-	TRBJ1-5	CASTTQSGPNQPQHF	TGTGCCAGCACCACCCAGTCCGGGCCCAATCAGCCCCAGCATTTT
TRBV19	-	TRBJ2-2	CASSPSTSGVGELFF	TGTGCCAGTAGTCCGTCGACGTCGGGGGTCGGGGAGCTGTTTTTT
TRBV10-3	TRBD2	TRBJ2-2	CAISENGRFTGELFF	TGTGCCATCAGTGAAAACGGGAGGTTCACCGGGGAGCTGTTTTTT
TRBV27	TRBD1	TRBJ2-6	CASSSWDRGSGANVLTF	TGTGCCAGCAGTTCCTGGGACAGGGGCTCTGGGGCCAACGTCCTGACTTTC
TRBV7-3	-	TRBJ2-6	CASSLGASSGANVLTF	TGTGCCAGCAGCTTAGGAGCTAGCTCTGGGGCCAACGTCCTGACTTTC
TRBV29-1	TRBD1	TRBJ1-1	CSGTGGGADTEAFF	TGCAGCGGCACAGGAGGGGGCGCAGACACTGAAGCTTTCTTT
TRBV9	-	TRBJ2-1	CASSVVGTTSSGEQFF	TGTGCCAGCAGCGTAGTCGGAACTACTTCGTCAGGTGAGCAGTTCTTC
TRBV9	-	TRBJ1-1	CASARGAEAFF	TGTGCCAGCGCGAGAGGGGCTGAAGCTTTCTTT
TRBV2	-	TRBJ2-7	CASSEGNARHEQYF	TGTGCCAGCAGTGAAGGCAACGCCCGCCACGAGCAGTACTTC